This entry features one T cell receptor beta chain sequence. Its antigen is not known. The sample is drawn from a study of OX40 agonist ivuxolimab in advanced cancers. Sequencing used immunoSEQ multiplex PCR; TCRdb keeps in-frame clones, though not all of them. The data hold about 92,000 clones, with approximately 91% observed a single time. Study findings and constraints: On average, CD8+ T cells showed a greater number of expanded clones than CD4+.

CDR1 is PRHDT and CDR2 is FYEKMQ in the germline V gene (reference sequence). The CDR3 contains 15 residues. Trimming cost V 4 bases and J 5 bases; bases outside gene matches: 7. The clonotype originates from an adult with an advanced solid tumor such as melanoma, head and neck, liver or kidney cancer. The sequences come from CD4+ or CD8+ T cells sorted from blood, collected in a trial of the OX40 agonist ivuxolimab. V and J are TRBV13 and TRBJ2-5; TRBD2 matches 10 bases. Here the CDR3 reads CASSYRAGGVETQYF. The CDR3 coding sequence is TGTGCCAGCAGCTACCGAGCGGGAGGGGTTGAGACCCAGTACTTC.